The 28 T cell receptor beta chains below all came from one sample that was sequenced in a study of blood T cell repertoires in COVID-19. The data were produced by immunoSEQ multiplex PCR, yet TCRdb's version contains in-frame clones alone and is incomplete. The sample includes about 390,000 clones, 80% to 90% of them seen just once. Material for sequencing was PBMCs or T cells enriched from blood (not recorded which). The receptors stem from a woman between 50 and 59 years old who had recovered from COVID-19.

The CDR3 is CASSLLGGSNTEAFF. The CDR3, as DNA: TGTGCCAGCAGCCTCCTCGGGGGGTCGAACACTGAAGCTTTCTTT. This chain connects TRBV7-2 to TRBJ1-1, with TRBD1 as a possible D gene (5 bases). Deletions cut 5 bases from V and 1 base from J, with 14 bases between. The length of the CDR3 is 15 residues. CDR1 and CDR2 (germline): SGHTA, FQGNSA.

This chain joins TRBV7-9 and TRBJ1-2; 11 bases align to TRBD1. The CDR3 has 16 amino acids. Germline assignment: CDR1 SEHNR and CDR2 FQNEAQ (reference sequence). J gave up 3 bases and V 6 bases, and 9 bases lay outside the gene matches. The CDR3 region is CASRRTGGRVYYGYTF. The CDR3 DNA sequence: TGTGCCAGCAGACGGACAGGGGGCAGGGTGTACTATGGCTACACCTTC.

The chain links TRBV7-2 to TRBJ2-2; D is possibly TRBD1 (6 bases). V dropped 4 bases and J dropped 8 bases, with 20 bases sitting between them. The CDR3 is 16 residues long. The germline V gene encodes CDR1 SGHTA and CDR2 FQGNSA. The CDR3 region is CASSSHRVSGVGELFF. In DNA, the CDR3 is TGTGCCAGCAGCTCTCACAGGGTATCTGGCGTGGGGGAGCTGTTTTTT.

In DNA form, the CDR3 reads TGTGCCAGCAGCCCACAGGACGCCGGCTATGGCTACACCTTC. Encoded protein: CASSPQDAGYGYTF. The chain recombines TRBV3-1 (or the pseudogene TRBV3-2) with TRBJ1-2; the D gene is possibly TRBD1 (5 bases). Trimming shortened V by 4 bases and J by 4 bases, and 13 bases separated the two germline ends. This CDR3 comprises 14 residues. CDR1 is LGHDT, CDR2 YNNKEL, per germline (reference sequence).

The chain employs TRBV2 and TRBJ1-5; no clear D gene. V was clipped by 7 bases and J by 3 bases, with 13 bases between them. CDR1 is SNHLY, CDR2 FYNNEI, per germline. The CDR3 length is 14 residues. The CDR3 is CASNEAGLNQPQHF. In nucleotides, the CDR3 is TGTGCCAGCAATGAGGCAGGACTCAATCAGCCCCAGCATTTT.

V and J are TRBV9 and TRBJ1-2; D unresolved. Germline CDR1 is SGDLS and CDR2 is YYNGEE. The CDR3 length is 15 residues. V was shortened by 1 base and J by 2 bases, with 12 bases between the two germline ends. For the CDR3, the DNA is TGTGCCAGCAGCGTACACGACTTGATAAACTATGGCTACACCTTC. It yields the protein CASSVHDLINYGYTF.

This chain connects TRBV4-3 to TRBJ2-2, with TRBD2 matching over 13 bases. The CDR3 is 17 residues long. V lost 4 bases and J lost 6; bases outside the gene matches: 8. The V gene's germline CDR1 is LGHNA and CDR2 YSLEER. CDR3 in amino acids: CASSPKLTSGGAGELFF. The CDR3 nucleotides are TGCGCCAGCAGCCCAAAACTCACTAGCGGGGGGGCCGGGGAGCTGTTTTTT.

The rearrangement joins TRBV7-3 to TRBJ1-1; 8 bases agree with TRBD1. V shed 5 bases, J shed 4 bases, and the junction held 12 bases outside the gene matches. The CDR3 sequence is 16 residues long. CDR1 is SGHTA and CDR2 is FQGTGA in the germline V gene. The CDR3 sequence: CASSLNNRGMGTEAFF. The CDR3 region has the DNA TGTGCCAGCAGCCTTAACAACAGGGGGATGGGCACTGAAGCTTTCTTT.

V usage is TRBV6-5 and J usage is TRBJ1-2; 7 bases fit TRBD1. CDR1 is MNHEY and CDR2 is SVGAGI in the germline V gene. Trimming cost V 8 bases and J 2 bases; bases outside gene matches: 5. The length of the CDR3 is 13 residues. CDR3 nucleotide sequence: TGTGCCAGCGGTAGGACAGGCAACTATGGCTACACCTTC. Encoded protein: CASGRTGNYGYTF.

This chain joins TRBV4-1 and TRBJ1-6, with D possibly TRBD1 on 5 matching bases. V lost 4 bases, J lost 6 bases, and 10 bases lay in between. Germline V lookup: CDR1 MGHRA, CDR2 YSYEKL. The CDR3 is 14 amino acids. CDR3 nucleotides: TGCGCCAGCAGCCCCTTACAGGCTAATTCACCCCTCCACTTT. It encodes CASSPLQANSPLHF.

The CDR3 DNA reads TGCAGTGCTAGAGATGTAAATGAGCAGTTCTTC. This translates into CSARDVNEQFF. This rearrangement joins TRBV20-1 to TRBJ2-1; D is undetermined. The germline V gene encodes CDR1 DFQATT and CDR2 SNEGSKA (reference sequence). This CDR3 comprises 11 residues. V was cut by 0 bases and J by 7 bases, with 4 bases left in between.

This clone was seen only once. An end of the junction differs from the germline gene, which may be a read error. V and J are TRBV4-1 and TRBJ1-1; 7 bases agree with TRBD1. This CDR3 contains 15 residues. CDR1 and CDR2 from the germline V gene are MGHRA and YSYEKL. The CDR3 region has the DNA TGCGCCACCAGCCAACTCCAGGGGGTGGGGACTGAAGCTTTCTTT. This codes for CATSQLQGVGTEAFF.

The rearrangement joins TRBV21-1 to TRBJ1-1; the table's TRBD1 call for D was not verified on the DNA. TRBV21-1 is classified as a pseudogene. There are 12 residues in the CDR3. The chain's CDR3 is CASPAQGTEAFF. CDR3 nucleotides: TGTGCCAGCCCCGCCCAGGGCACTGAAGCTTTCTTT.

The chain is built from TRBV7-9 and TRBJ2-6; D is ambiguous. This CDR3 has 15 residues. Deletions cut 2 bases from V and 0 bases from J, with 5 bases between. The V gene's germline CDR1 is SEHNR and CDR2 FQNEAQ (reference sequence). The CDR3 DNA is TGTGCCAGCAGCTTAAGGAGCTCTGGGGCCAACGTCCTGACTTTC. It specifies CASSLRSSGANVLTF.

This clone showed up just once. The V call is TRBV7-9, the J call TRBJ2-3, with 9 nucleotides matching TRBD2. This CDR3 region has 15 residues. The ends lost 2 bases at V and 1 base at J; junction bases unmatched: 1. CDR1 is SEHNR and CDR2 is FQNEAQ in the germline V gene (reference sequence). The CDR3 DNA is TGTGCCAGCAGCTTATCTAGCGGGGGCACAGATACGCAGTATTTT. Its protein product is CASSLSSGGTDTQYF.

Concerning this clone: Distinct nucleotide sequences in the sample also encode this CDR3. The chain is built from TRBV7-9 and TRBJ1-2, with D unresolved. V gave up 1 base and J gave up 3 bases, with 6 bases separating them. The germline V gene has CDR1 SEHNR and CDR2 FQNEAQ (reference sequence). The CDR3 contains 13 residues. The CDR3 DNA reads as TGTGCCAGCAGCTTAGTCGGGGACTATGGCTACACCTTC. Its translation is CASSLVGDYGYTF.

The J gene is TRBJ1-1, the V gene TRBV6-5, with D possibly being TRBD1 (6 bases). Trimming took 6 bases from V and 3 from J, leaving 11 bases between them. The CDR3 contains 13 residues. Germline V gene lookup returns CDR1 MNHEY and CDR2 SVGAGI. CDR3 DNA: TGTGCCAGCAGCTTTTACAGGGACACTGAAGCTTTCTTT. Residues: CASSFYRDTEAFF.

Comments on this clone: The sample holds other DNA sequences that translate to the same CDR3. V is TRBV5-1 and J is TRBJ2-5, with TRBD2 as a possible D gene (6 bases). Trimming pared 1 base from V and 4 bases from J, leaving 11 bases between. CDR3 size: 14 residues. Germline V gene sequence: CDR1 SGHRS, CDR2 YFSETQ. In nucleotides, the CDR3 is TGCGCCAGCAGCTTGAGCCAGGGAGGAGAGACCCAGTACTTC. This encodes CASSLSQGGETQYF.

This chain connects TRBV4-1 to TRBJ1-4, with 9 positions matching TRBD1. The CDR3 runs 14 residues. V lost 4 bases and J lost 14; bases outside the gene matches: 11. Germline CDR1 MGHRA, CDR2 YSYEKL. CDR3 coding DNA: TGCGCCAGCAGCCCCCTGACAGGGGGAAGCAAGCTGTTTTTT. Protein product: CASSPLTGGSKLFF.

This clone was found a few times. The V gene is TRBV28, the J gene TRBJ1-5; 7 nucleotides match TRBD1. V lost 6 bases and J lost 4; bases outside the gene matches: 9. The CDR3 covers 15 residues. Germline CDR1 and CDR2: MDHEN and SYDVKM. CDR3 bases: TGTGCCAGCAGACGGGCGGACAGGAGAAATCAGCCCCAGCATTTT. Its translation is CASRRADRRNQPQHF.

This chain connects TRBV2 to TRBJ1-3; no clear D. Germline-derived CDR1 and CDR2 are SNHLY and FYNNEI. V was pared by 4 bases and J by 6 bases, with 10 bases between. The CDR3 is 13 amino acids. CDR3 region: CASSAPPVNTIYF. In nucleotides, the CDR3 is TGTGCCAGCAGTGCCCCCCCAGTAAACACCATATATTTT.

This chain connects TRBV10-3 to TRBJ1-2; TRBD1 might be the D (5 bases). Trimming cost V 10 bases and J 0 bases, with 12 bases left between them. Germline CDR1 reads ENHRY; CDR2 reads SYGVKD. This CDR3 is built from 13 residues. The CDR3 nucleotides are TGTGCCAACGCCGAGACAGCTAACTATGGCTACACCTTC. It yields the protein CANAETANYGYTF.

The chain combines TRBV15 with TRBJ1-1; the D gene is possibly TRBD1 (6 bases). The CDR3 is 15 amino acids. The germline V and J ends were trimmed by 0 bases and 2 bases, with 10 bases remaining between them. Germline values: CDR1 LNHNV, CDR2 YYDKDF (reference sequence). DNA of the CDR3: TGTGCCACCAGCAGAGAAACAGGGTATAACACTGAAGCTTTCTTT. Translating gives CATSRETGYNTEAFF.

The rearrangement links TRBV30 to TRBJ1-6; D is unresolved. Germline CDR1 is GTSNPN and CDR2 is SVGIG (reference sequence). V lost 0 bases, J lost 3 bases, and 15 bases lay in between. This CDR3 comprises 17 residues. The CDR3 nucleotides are TGTGCCTGGAGTGTACGAGAACGATGGAGCTATAATTCACCCCTCCACTTT. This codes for CAWSVRERWSYNSPLHF.

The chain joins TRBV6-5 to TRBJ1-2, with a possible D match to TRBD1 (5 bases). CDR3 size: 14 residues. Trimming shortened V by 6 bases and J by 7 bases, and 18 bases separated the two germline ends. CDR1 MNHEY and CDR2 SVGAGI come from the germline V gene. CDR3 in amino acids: CASSPQGSGGGYTF. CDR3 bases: TGTGCCAGCAGCCCCCAGGGCAGCGGGGGTGGCTACACCTTC.

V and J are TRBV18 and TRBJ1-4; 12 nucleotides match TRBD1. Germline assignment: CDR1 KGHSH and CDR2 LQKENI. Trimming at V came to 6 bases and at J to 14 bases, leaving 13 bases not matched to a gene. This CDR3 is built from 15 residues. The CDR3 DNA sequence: TGTGCCAGCTCGTTCGGGACAGGGGGCGAGTCGGTGCTGTTTTTT. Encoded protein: CASSFGTGGESVLFF.

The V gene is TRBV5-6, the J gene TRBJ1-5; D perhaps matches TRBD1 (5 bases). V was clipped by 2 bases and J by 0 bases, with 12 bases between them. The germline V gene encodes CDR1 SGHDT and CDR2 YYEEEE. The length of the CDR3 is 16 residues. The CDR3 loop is CASSFKGIYSNQPQHF. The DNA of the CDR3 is TGTGCCAGCAGCTTTAAGGGGATTTATAGCAATCAGCCCCAGCATTTT.

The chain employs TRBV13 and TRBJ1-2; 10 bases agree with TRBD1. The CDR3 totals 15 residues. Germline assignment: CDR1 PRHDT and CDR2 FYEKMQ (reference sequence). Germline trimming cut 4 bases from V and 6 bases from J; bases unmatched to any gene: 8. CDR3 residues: CASSSGTGTGDGYTF. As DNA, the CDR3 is TGTGCCAGCAGCTCCGGTACCGGGACAGGGGATGGCTACACCTTC.